The sequence of this TCR beta chain was determined in a study of CD8 T cells in Susac syndrome. Sequencing targeted TCR beta in T cells from blood (CD8+ and CD4+). Patients with Susac syndrome showed fulfilment of recently defined diagnostic criteria for definite or probable disease. Reverse transcription used roughly 0.5 to 1 ug RNA and random hexamers. Amplification of the TCR beta CDR3 was carried out by immunoSEQ multiplex PCR, which spanned a total of 54 Vbeta and 13 Jbeta segments. TCRdb redid the calling of the immunoSEQ multiplex PCR reads with MiXCR, one entry per CDR3 protein. Here the sample spans about 80,000 distinct CDR3 sequences, approximately 93% being singletons. The ends were cut back, 7 bases at V and 3 bases at J, with 16 bases in the middle. The CDR3 consists of 14 residues. Germline V lookup: CDR1 DFQATT, CDR2 SNEGSKA (reference sequence).

The sequencing sample was made of CD8+ T cells from PBMCs. The chain has TRBV20-1 and TRBJ1-3; unclear D gene. The source of this sequence is a human donor with Susac syndrome. The CDR3 DNA sequence: TGCAGTGTTCCAGACGGGCCTGGTGGAAACACCATATATTTT. Protein product: CSVPDGPGGNTIYF.